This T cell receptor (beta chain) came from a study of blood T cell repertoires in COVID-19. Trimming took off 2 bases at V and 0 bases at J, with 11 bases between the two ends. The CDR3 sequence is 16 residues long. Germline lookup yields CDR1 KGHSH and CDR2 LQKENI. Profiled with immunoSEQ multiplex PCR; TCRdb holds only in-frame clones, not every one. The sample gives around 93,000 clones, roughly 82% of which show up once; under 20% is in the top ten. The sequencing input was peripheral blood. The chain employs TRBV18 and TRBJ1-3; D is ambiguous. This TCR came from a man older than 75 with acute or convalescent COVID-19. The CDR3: CASSPIQRNSGNTIYF. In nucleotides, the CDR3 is TGTGCCAGCTCACCAATTCAGCGTAACTCTGGAAACACCATATATTTT.